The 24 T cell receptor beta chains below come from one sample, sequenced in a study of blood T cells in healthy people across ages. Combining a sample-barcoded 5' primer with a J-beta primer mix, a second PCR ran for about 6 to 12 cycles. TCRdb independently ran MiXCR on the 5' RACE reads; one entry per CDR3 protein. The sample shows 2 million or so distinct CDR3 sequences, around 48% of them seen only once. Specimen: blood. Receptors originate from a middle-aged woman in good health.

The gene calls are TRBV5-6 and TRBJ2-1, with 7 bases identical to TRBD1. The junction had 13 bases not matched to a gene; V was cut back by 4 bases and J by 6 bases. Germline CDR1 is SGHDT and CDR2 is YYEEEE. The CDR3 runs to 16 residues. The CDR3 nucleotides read TGTGCCAGCAGCCGTTCGACAGGGCAGTCTTTCAATGAGCAGTTCTTC. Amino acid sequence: CASSRSTGQSFNEQFF.

Written as DNA, the CDR3 is TGTGCCAGCAGTGAATCCACAGTAGAGACCCAGTACTTC. Amino acids: CASSESTVETQYF. The chain couples TRBV2 to TRBJ2-4; D call uncertain. The DNA end is a closer match to TRBJ2-5, so the J assignment may be wrong. The CDR3 sequence is 13 residues long. The germline gives CDR1 SNHLY, CDR2 FYNNEI.

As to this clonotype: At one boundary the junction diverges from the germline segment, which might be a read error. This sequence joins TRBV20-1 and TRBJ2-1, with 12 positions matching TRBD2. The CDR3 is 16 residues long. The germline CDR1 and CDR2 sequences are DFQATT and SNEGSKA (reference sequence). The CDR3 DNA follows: TGCAGTGCTGACACGAATCTAGCGGGGGGGTATAATGGGCAGTTCTTC. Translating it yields CSADTNLAGGYNGQFF.

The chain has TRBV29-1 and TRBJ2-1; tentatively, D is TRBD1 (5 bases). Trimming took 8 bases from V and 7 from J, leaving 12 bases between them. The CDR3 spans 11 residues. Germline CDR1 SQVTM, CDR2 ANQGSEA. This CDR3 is CSWQGKNEQFF. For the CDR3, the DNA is TGCAGCTGGCAGGGCAAAAATGAGCAGTTCTTC.

This chain's CDR3 is CASSLALMGEETQYF. In DNA, the CDR3 is TGTGCCAGCAGCTTAGCGCTAATGGGGGAAGAGACCCAGTACTTC. The rearrangement links TRBV7-9 to TRBJ2-5; perhaps D is TRBD1 or TRBD2 (5 bases each). The V gene lost 0 bases and the J gene lost 3 bases, with 11 bases spanning the gap. Germline V CDR1 and CDR2: SEHNR, FQNEAQ (reference sequence). This CDR3 is 15 amino acids long. The full variable domain, completed using reference TRBV7-9 and TRBJ2-5, is DTGVSQNPRHKITKRGQNVTFRCDPISEHNRLYWYRQTLGQGPEFLTYFQNEAQLEKSRLLSDRFSAERPKGSFSTLEIQRTEQGDSAMYLCASSLALMGEETQYFGPGTRLLVL.

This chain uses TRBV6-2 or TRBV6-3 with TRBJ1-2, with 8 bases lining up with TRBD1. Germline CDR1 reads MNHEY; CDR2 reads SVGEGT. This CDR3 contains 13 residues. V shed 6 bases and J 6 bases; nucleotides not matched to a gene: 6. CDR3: CASSPQGENGYTF. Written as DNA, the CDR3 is TGTGCCAGCAGCCCACAGGGGGAGAATGGCTACACCTTC.

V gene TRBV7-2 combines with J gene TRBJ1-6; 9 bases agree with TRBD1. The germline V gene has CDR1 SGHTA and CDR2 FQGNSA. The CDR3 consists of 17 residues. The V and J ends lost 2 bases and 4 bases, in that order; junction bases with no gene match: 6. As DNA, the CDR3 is TGTGCCAGCAGCTTAAGGGGACAGGGACGGTATAATTCACCCCTCCACTTT. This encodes CASSLRGQGRYNSPLHF.

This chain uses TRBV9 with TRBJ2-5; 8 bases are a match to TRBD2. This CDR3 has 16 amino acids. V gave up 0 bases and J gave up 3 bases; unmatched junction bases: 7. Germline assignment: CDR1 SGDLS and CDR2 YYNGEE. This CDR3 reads CASSVGSRGLEETQYF. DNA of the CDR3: TGTGCCAGCAGCGTAGGGTCGAGGGGACTAGAAGAGACCCAGTACTTC.

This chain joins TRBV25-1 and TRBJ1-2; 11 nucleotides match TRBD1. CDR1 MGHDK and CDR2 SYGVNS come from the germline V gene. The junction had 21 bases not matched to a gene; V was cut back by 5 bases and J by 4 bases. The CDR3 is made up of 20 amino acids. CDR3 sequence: CASSPTGRWPGQGALYGYTF. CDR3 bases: TGTGCCAGCAGTCCCACCGGTCGATGGCCCGGACAGGGGGCTCTCTATGGCTACACCTTC.

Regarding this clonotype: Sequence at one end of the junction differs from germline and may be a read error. CDR3 in amino acids: CASSQDAGGSIDTQYF. CDR3 DNA sequence: TGCGCCAGCAGCCAAGATGCGGGGGGGAGCATAGATACGCAGTATTTT. The chain has TRBV4-1 and TRBJ2-3, with TRBD2 identical over 9 bases. The CDR3 consists of 16 residues. Germline CDR1 MGHRA, CDR2 YSYEKL.

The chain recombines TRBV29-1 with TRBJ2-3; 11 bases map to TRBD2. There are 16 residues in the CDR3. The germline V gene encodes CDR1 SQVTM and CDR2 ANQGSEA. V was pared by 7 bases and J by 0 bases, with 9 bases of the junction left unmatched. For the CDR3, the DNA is TGCAGCGGGTCCTCACTAGCGGGGGTTAGCACAGATACGCAGTATTTT. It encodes CSGSSLAGVSTDTQYF.

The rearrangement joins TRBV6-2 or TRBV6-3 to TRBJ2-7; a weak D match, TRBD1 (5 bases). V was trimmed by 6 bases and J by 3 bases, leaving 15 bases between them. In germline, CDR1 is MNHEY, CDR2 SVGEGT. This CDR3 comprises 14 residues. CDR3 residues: CASRPVWGFYEQYF. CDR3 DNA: TGTGCCAGCAGACCCGTTTGGGGCTTCTACGAGCAGTACTTC.

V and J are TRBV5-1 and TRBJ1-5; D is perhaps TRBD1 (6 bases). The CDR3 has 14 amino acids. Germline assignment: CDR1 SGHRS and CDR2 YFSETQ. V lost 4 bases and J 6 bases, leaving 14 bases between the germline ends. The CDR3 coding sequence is TGCGCCAGCAGCCAGCAGCCAGGGGCTCAGCCCCAGCATTTT. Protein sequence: CASSQQPGAQPQHF.

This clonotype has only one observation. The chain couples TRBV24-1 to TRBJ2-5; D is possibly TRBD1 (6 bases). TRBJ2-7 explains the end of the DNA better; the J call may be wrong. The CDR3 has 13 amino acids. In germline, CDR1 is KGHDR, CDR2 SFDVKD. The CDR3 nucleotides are TGTGCCACCAGTGAACTACAGGGTGGCGAGCAGTACTTC. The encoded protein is CATSELQGGEQYF.

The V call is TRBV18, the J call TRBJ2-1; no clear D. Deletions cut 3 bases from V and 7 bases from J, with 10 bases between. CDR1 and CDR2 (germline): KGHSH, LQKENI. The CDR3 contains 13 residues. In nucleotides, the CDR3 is TGTGCCAGCTCACCGTCGGCACGGAATGAGCAGTTCTTC. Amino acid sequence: CASSPSARNEQFF.

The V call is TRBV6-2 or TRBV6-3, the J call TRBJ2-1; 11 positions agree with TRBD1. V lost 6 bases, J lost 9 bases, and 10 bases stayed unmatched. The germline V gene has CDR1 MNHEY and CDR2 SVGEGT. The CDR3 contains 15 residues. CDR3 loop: CASRNRDRGIVEQFF. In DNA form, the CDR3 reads TGTGCCAGCAGAAACCGGGACAGGGGGATTGTTGAGCAGTTCTTC.

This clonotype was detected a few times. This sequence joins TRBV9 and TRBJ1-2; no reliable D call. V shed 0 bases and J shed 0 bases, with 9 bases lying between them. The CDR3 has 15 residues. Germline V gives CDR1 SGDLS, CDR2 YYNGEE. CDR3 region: CASSVGGSSNYGYTF. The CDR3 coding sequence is TGTGCCAGCAGCGTAGGAGGGTCTTCTAACTATGGCTACACCTTC.

The DNA for the CDR3 is TGCGCCAGCAGCCCTACTGACAGGGACAGGAGTGGCTACACCTTC. It translates to CASSPTDRDRSGYTF. V and J are TRBV4-3 and TRBJ1-2; 8 nucleotides line up with TRBD1. After removal of 4 bases from V and 7 bases from J, the junction contained 11 bases not matched to a gene. This CDR3 is 15 amino acids long. CDR1 and CDR2 from the germline V gene are LGHNA and YSLEER.

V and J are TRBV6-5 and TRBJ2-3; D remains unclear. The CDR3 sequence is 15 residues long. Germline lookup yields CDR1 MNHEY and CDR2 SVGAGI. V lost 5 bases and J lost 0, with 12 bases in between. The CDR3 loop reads CASSEWTASTDTQYF. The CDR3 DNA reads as TGTGCCAGCAGTGAATGGACGGCCAGCACAGATACGCAGTATTTT.

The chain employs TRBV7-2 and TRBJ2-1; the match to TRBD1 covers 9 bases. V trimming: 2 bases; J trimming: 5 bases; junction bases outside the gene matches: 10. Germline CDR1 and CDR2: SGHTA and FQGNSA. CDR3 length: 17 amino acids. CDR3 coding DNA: TGTGCCAGCAGCTTACCCTTACAGGGGGCGCGAAACAATGAGCAGTTCTTC. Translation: CASSLPLQGARNNEQFF.

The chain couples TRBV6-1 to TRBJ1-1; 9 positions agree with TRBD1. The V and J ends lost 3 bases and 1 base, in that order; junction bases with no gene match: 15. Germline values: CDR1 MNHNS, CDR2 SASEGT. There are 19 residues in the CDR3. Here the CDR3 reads CASSELSPGQGTANTEAFF. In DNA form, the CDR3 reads TGTGCCAGCAGTGAGCTTTCCCCGGGACAGGGAACGGCGAACACTGAAGCTTTCTTT.

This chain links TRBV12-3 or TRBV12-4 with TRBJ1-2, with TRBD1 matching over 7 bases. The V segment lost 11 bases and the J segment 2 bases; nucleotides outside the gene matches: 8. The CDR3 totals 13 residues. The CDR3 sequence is CAGGTVNNYGYTF. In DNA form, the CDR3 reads TGTGCCGGCGGGACAGTAAACAACTATGGCTACACCTTC.

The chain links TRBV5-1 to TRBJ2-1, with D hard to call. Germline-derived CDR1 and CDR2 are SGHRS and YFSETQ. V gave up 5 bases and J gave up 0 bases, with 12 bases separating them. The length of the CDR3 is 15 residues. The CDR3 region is CASRLELVSYNEQFF. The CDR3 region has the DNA TGCGCCAGCAGATTAGAATTGGTCTCCTACAATGAGCAGTTCTTC.

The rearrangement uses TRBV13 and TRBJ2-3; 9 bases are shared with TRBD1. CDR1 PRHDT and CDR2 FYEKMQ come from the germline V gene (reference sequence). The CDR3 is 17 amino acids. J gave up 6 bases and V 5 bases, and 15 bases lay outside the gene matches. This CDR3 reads CASSPKGQGSSRDTQYF. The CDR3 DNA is TGTGCCAGCAGCCCAAAGGGACAGGGAAGTTCAAGGGATACGCAGTATTTT.